The sequence of this T cell receptor beta chain was determined in a study of T cell changes during pregnancy in multiple sclerosis. TCRdb keeps only in-frame clones here, not all; method: immunoSEQ multiplex PCR. Of 50,000 to 70,000 clones listed, 80% to 95% are singletons. Sequencing used peripheral blood, obtained in the first trimester of pregnancy. This sequence originates from a female donor with multiple sclerosis, enrolled in a pregnancy study.

The CDR3 DNA reads TGTGCCAGCAGTGATCGACTCGACAGGGGAAGGTACGAGCAGTACTTC. Translated: CASSDRLDRGRYEQYF. The J gene is TRBJ2-7, the V gene TRBV25-1; 8 bases line up with TRBD1. CDR1 MGHDK and CDR2 SYGVNS come from the germline V gene. The CDR3 is made up of 16 amino acids. V shed 3 bases, J shed 4 bases, and the junction held 11 bases outside the gene matches.